The text below deals with one T cell receptor beta chain. This sample is part of a study of blood T cell repertoires in COVID-19. In the original workflow: Reference gene primer amplification yielded estimated nucleated cell counts. Here immunoSEQ multiplex PCR was the method, and the copy in TCRdb shows in-frame clones only, minus some. The DNA was the basis for D and trimming; V, J and clone size are from that table. The data show 70,000 to 95,000 clones, under 90% seen once. CDR1 and CDR2 (germline): SEHNR, FQNEAQ (reference sequence). This CDR3 comprises 14 residues. V usage is TRBV7-9 and J usage is TRBJ2-3; 7 bases are shared with TRBD1. The clonotype was recovered from a human donor with active COVID-19. The donor label of this sample is uncertain. The sample was peripheral blood. CDR3 loop: CADGKGALTDTQYF. As DNA, the CDR3 is TGTGCAGACGGGAAGGGGGCGTTAACAGATACGCAGTATTTT.